These T cell receptor beta chains were read from a single sample in a study of shared clonotypes between healthy human individuals. TCRdb keeps only in-frame clones here, not all; method: immunoSEQ multiplex PCR. The table records approximately 640,000 clones, less than 95% of them present only once. The sequencing input was memory CD8+ T cells from PBMCs. These receptors all stem from a man younger than 30 in good health. Some clones in this sample may be carry-over from other donors' samples. Both conserved end residues are part of each CDR3. A D gene is named only where the DNA matches it firmly. The size entry is marked missing in some rows and otherwise reads once, few, many or a size class.

>.|TRBD2|TRBV27|TRBJ2-3
TGTGCCAGCAGTTTATCGGTAGGACTAGCGGGAGCTGGGGCAGATACGCAGTATTTT
CASSLSVGLAGAGADTQYF
>.|.|TRBV27|TRBJ2-2
TGTGCCAGCAGCCTATTGAGGAGGAACACCGGGGAGCTGTTTTTT
CASSLLRRNTGELFF
>.|TRBD2|TRBV29-1|TRBJ2-1
TGCAGCGTCGACGGGACTAGCGGGAGGGAAAAATCCTACAATGAGCAGTTCTTC
CSVDGTSGREKSYNEQFF
>once|.|TRBV5-6|TRBJ2-7
TGTGCCAGCAGCTTGGTTAGGAGTCCCTACGAGCAGTACTTC
CASSLVRSPYEQYF
>.|TRBD2|TRBV29-1|TRBJ2-1
TGCAGCGCGGAACGGACTAGCGGAGCCTACAATGAGCAGTTCTTC
CSAERTSGAYNEQFF
>.|TRBD2|TRBV7-9|TRBJ2-2
TGTGCCAGCAGCTCCCGGACTAGCAAGCCCGGGGAGCTGTTTTTT
CASSSRTSKPGELFF
>.|TRBD2|TRBV9|TRBJ2-1
TGTGCCAGCAGCGGGCTAAGGACTAGCGTAGACAATGAGCAGTTCTTC
CASSGLRTSVDNEQFF
>.|.|TRBV6-4|TRBJ2-1
TGTGCCAGCAAGCGGACAACCTCCTACAATGAGCAGTTCTTC
CASKRTTSYNEQFF
>.|TRBD2|TRBV9|TRBJ2-5
TGTGCCAGCAGCGTAGCTCTTCGAGGGGTGGCTAGCGGGAGTCCAGAGACCCAGTACTTC
CASSVALRGVASGSPETQYF
>once|.|TRBV6-5|TRBJ1-2
TGTGCCAGCAGTGAAGCGACGCTGTATGGCTACACCTTC
CASSEATLYGYTF
>once|TRBD2|TRBV9|TRBJ2-7
TGTGCCAGCAGCCCTCCCGGGACTAGCGGCTCCTACGAGCAGTACTTC
CASSPPGTSGSYEQYF
>.|.|TRBV6-5|TRBJ1-1
TGTGCCAGCAGTTACGCGGGCTCGTTTGAAGCTTTCTTT
CASSYAGSFEAFF
>.|.|TRBV7-6|TRBJ1-5
TGTGCCAGCAGCTTAGAACAGTCCGGTCAGCCCCAGCATTTT
CASSLEQSGQPQHF
>.|.|TRBV7-8|TRBJ1-5
TGTGCCAGCAGCTTAGCAGGGTGGGCTCTCAATCAGCCCCAGCATTTT
CASSLAGWALNQPQHF
>.|TRBD2|TRBV5-4|TRBJ2-1
TGTGCCAGCAGCCTCAGCGGGAGGGCCCAGGATGAGCAGTTCTTC
CASSLSGRAQDEQFF
>.|TRBD1|TRBV7-8|TRBJ1-1
TGTGCCAGCAGCGTACCTCAGGGGGCTTTCACTGAAGCTTTCTTT
CASSVPQGAFTEAFF
>once|.|TRBV6-1|TRBJ1-2
TGTGCCAGCAATGAGAATATTGCTAACTATGGCTACACCTTC
CASNENIANYGYTF
>once|TRBD1|TRBV7-6|TRBJ2-5
TGTGCCAGCAGCCACCACCGGACAGGGGGAGAGACCCAGTACTTC
CASSHHRTGGETQYF
>.|TRBD2|TRBV19|TRBJ2-1
TGTGCCAGTAGTTTCGCTCGGACTAGCGGGAGAGGTGAGCAGTTCTTC
CASSFARTSGRGEQFF
>.|.|TRBV5-1|TRBJ1-1
TGCGCCAGCAGCTGGACGCTCCAGGGGTGGACTGAAGCTTTCTTT
CASSWTLQGWTEAFF
>.|.|TRBV4-3|TRBJ2-2
TGCGCCAGCAGCCAAGTTCTATGGCAGGGAACATGGGACCGGGAGCTGTTTTTT
CASSQVLWQGTWDRELFF
>.|.|TRBV5-6|TRBJ2-7
TGTGCCAGCAGCCCCGGTGGGTCCTACGAGCAGTACTTC
CASSPGGSYEQYF
>.|.|TRBV27|TRBJ2-7
TGTGCCAGCAGTTTTATGGGGCCCTACGAGCAGTACTTC
CASSFMGPYEQYF
>.|.|TRBV19|TRBJ1-1
TGTGCCAGTACCCCTTATGGGGGGTACATTATGAACACTGAAGCTTTCTTT
CASTPYGGYIMNTEAFF